A single T cell receptor beta chain is shown here with its context. Antigen: not known. The data were obtained in a study of post-analysis software for immune sequencing data. Study information: The disease courses covered relapsing-remitting, secondary progressive and progressive-relapsing multiple sclerosis.

Unique molecular identifiers tagged the TCR beta cDNA libraries. T cells numbering about 0.85 to 10 million yielded cDNA molecules that totaled around 500,000. A single record per CDR3 protein comes from TCRdb applying MiXCR to the PCR reads. The sample lists about 680,000 distinct CDR3 sequences, roughly three fifths seen once, with about 11% in the top ten. Overall study results and limits: TRBV segments more frequent in patients than in controls numbered about five and included TRBV5-6, TRBV5-1 and TRBV20-1. Normalized Chao1 diversity was significantly lower in multiple sclerosis patients than in controls. Samples prepared in the same batch strongly co-clustered by F measure.

The CDR3 is 15 amino acids. With 0 bases removed from V and 2 bases from J, the gap between germline ends came to 9 bases. Germline V gene sequence: CDR1 LGHNA, CDR2 YNFKEQ. Material for sequencing was blood. V and J are TRBV4-2 and TRBJ2-3, with D unclear. This sequence originates from a girl aged 2 to 9 with multiple sclerosis. CDR3 nucleotides: TGTGCCAGCAGCCAAGAAGAAGTTCCCACAGATACGCAGTATTTT. Translation gives CASSQEEVPTDTQYF.